The clone carrying this T cell receptor (beta chain) was recorded only once. This entry belongs to a study of blood T cell repertoires in COVID-19. Study-wide context: The United States, Italy and Spain were the sources of the acute and convalescent COVID-19 samples. In each case, the material was cDNA or gDNA derived from T cells, B-cell-depleted T cells, or PBMCs.

CDR3 size: 13 residues. Germline values: CDR1 GTSNPN, CDR2 SVGIG (reference sequence). Trimming removed 3 bases from V and 2 bases from J, with 9 bases in between. How the authors handled the data: Estimated nucleated cell counts came from reference gene primer amplification. Assay: immunoSEQ multiplex PCR; the TCRdb copy retains only in-frame clones and omits some. The DNA was the basis for D and trimming; V, J and clone size are from that table. The top ten clones hold roughly 18% of a sample with roughly 200,000 clones, 85% of them seen once. The rearrangement links TRBV30 to TRBJ2-3, with D perhaps TRBD2 (5 bases). Material: peripheral blood. This receptor was taken from a person aged 65 to 85 with COVID-19, enrolled during active disease. The CDR3 coding sequence is TGTGCCTGGAGCGAGGGCCTCACAGATACGCAGTATTTT. Protein: CAWSEGLTDTQYF.